These 10 T cell receptor beta chains originate from one sample sequenced in a study of blood T cell repertoires in COVID-19. Sequencing was performed with immunoSEQ multiplex PCR; in TCRdb, only in-frame clones are kept and a portion is missing. Of over 40,000 clones in the sample, about nine tenths were seen once. Material for sequencing was peripheral blood. The source of these receptors is a man aged 70-80 years with acute or convalescent COVID-19.

This clone has a handful of counts. The V call is TRBV5-4, the J call TRBJ1-2, with TRBD1 matching over 8 bases. The trim removed 7 bases at V and 2 bases at J, leaving 4 bases unmatched. The CDR3 runs 13 residues. Germline loops: CDR1 SGHNT, CDR2 YYREEE (reference sequence). The CDR3 region is CASGGQENYGYTF. The CDR3, as DNA: TGTGCCAGCGGGGGACAGGAAAACTATGGCTACACCTTC.

This clone has a single count. The rearrangement uses TRBV5-6 and TRBJ2-7, with D perhaps matching TRBD1 (6 bases). Trimming took off 4 bases at V and 6 bases at J, with 23 bases between the two ends. Per the germline V gene, CDR1 is SGHDT and CDR2 is YYEEEE. CDR3 length: 16 amino acids. CDR3 protein: CASSQTGMATVREQYF. CDR3 nucleotide sequence: TGTGCCAGCAGCCAAACAGGGATGGCTACTGTACGCGAGCAGTACTTC.

V is TRBV28 and J is TRBJ1-3, with 10 bases identical to TRBD1. This CDR3 has 16 residues. Germline V gene sequence: CDR1 MDHEN, CDR2 SYDVKM. Losses at the gene ends were 3 bases for V and 3 bases for J; bases not matched to a gene: 5. CDR3 sequence: CASSLTGGSFGNTIYF. As DNA, the CDR3 is TGTGCCAGCAGTTTGACAGGGGGCTCTTTTGGAAACACCATATATTTT.

The chain couples TRBV4-3 to TRBJ1-2, with D possibly matching TRBD1 (5 bases). Germline CDR1 is LGHNA and CDR2 is YSLEER. V lost 3 bases and J 2 bases, leaving 13 bases between the germline ends. The CDR3 is made up of 15 amino acids. The CDR3 region has the DNA TGCGCCAGCAGCCAGGCCGACAGAGAAAACTATGGCTACACCTTC. Amino acid sequence: CASSQADRENYGYTF.

The CDR3 spells CASSKLPRDSSYNEQFF. In DNA, the CDR3 is TGTGCCAGCAGCAAACTTCCTAGGGACAGTTCCTACAATGAGCAGTTCTTC. The chain links TRBV27 to TRBJ2-1; 7 bases are a match to TRBD1. V gave up 6 bases and J gave up 1 base; unmatched junction bases: 12. CDR1 is MNHEY and CDR2 is SMNVEV in the germline V gene (reference sequence). The CDR3 sequence is 17 residues long.

This rearrangement joins TRBV7-9 to TRBJ2-3, with 12 bases matching TRBD2. In germline, CDR1 is SEHNR, CDR2 FQNEAQ (reference sequence). This CDR3 is built from 16 residues. The V segment lost 3 bases and the J segment 2 bases; nucleotides outside the gene matches: 3. For the CDR3, the DNA is TGTGCCAGCAGCTTTGGACTAGCGGGGAACACAGATACGCAGTATTTT. Protein product: CASSFGLAGNTDTQYF. The full variable domain, its missing parts supplied by reference TRBV7-9 and TRBJ2-3, is DTGVSQNPRHKITKRGQNVTFRCDPISEHNRLYWYRQTLGQGPEFLTYFQNEAQLEKSRLLSDRFSAERPKGSFSTLEIQRTEQGDSAMYLCASSFGLAGNTDTQYFGPGTRLTVL.

The chain carries TRBV4-2 and TRBJ2-7; perhaps TRBD2 as D (5 bases). CDR1 and CDR2 from the germline V gene are LGHNA and YNFKEQ. The CDR3 sequence is 14 residues long. The V and J ends lost 0 bases and 6 bases respectively, with 12 bases between them. CDR3 protein: CASSQDLVASEQYF. The CDR3 bases are TGTGCCAGCAGCCAAGATCTAGTAGCGAGCGAGCAGTACTTC.

The chain combines TRBV11-2 with TRBJ1-1, with no clear D. The CDR3 sequence is 13 residues long. V was trimmed by 5 bases and J by 1 base, leaving 8 bases between them. CDR1 is SGHAT and CDR2 is FQNNGV in the germline V gene. The DNA of the CDR3 is TGTGCCAGCAGCCTGACACCGAACACTGAAGCTTTCTTT. Amino acid sequence: CASSLTPNTEAFF.

This clone was counted a single time. The chain uses TRBV27 and TRBJ1-2; possible D gene TRBD1, 6 bases. The CDR3 contains 15 residues. With 4 bases removed from V and 5 bases from J, the gap between germline ends came to 17 bases. Germline V gives CDR1 MNHEY, CDR2 SMNVEV (reference sequence). CDR3 sequence reads: CASSWGTSPSYGYTF. The CDR3 region has the DNA TGTGCCAGCAGTTGGGGGACAAGTCCTTCTTATGGCTACACCTTC.

The chain combines TRBV20-1 with TRBJ2-1; D is unclear. The CDR3 runs 11 residues. Germline V gene lookup returns CDR1 DFQATT and CDR2 SNEGSKA (reference sequence). Trimming shortened V by 0 bases and J by 12 bases, and 9 bases separated the two germline ends. The CDR3 nucleotides read TGCAGTGCTAGAGAGGGCTATCGGCAGTTCTTC. This translates into CSAREGYRQFF.